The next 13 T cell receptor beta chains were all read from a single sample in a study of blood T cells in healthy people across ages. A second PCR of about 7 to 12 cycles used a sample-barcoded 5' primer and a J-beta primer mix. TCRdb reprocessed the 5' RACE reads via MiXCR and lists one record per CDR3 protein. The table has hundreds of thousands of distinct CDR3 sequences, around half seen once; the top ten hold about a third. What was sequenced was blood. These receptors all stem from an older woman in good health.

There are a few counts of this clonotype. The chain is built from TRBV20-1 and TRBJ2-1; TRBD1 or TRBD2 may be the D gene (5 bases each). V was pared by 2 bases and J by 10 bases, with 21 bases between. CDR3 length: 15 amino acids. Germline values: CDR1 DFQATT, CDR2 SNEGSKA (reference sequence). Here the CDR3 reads CSARLPGRISSEQFF. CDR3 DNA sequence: TGCAGTGCTAGATTACCGGGACGTATTTCCTCCGAGCAGTTCTTC.

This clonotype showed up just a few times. The CDR3 DNA follows: TGTGCCAGCAGCTTAGCAGGGGGGGCCACGAGCTCCTACGAGCAGTACTTC. Residues: CASSLAGGATSSYEQYF. V usage is TRBV7-2 and J usage is TRBJ2-7; tentatively, D is TRBD2 (7 bases). The CDR3 contains 17 residues. CDR1 and CDR2 from the germline V gene are SGHTA and FQGNSA. Trimming removed 0 bases at V and 0 bases at J, with 15 bases between.

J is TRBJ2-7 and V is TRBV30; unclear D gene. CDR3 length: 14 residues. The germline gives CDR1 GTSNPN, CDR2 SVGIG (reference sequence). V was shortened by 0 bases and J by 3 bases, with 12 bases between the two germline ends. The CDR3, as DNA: TGTGCCTGGAGTGTACCGTGGGGTATCTACGAGCAGTACTTC. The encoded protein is CAWSVPWGIYEQYF.

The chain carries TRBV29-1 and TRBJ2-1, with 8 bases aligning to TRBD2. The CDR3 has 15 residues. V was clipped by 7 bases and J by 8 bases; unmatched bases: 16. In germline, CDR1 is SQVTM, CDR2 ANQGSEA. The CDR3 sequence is CSGSPGWREDHEQFF. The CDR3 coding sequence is TGCAGCGGCTCCCCGGGGTGGCGGGAGGACCATGAGCAGTTCTTC.

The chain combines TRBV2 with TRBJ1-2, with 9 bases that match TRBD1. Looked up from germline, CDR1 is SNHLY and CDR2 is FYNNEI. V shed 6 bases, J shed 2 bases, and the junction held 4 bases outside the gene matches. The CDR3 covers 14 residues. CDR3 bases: TGTGCCAGCAGAACCGGGACAGGGAACTATGGCTACACCTTC. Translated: CASRTGTGNYGYTF. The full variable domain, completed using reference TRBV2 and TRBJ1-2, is EPEVTQTPSHQVTQMGQEVILRCVPISNHLYFYWYRQILGQKVEFLVSFYNNEISEKSEIFDDQFSVERPDGSNFTLKIRSTKLEDSAMYFCASRTGTGNYGYTFGSGTRLTVV.

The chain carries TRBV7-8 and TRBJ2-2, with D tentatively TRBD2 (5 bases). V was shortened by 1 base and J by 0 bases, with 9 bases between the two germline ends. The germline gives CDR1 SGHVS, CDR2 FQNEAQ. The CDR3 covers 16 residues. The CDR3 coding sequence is TGTGCCAGCAGCTTAGGTCCCGGGGCGAACACCGGGGAGCTGTTTTTT. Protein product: CASSLGPGANTGELFF.

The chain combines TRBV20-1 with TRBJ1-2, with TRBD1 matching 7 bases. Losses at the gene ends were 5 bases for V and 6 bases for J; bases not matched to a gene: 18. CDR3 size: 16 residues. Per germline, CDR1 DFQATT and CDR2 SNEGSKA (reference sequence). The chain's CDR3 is CSAYRFVTGANHGYTF. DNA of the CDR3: TGCAGTGCTTATCGATTCGTAACAGGGGCTAATCATGGCTACACCTTC.

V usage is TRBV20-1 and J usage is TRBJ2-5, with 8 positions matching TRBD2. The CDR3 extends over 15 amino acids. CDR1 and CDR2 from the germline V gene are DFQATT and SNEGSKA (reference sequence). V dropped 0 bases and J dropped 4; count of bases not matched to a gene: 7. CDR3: CSARDRGREVETQYF. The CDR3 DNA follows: TGCAGTGCTAGAGATCGGGGGCGGGAGGTAGAGACCCAGTACTTC.

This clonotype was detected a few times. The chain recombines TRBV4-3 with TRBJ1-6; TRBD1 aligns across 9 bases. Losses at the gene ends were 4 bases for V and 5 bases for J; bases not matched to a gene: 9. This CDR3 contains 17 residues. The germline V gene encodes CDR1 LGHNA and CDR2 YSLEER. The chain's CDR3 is CASSLSMDRGDNSPLHF. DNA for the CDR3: TGCGCCAGCAGCCTCTCCATGGACAGGGGCGATAATTCACCCCTCCACTTT.

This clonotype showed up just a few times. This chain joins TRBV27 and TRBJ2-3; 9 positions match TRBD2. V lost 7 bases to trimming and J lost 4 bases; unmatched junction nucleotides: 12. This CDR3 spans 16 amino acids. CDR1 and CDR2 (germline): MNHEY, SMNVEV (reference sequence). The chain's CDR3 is CASTALAGSVADTQYF. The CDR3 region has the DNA TGTGCCAGCACGGCTCTAGCGGGATCGGTCGCAGATACGCAGTATTTT.

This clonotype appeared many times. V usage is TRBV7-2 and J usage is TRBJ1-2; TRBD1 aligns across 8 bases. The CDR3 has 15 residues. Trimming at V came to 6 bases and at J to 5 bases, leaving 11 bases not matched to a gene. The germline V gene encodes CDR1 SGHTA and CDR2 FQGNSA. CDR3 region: CASSSPRDRRYGYTF. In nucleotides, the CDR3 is TGTGCCAGCAGTAGTCCCAGGGACAGGAGATATGGCTACACCTTC.

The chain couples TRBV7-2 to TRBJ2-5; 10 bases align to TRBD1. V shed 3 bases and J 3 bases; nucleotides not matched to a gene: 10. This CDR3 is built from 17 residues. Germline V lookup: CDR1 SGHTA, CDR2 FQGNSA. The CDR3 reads CASSFDPWDRGKETQYF. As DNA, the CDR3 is TGTGCCAGCAGCTTTGATCCCTGGGACAGGGGAAAAGAGACCCAGTACTTC.

The CDR3 nucleotides read TGTGCCAGCAGCCGAATATTAGCGGGTCTTGGGGCCAACGTCCTGACTTTC. As protein: CASSRILAGLGANVLTF. The chain is built from TRBV6-2 or TRBV6-3 and TRBJ2-6, with TRBD2 identical over 7 bases. Trimming cost V 6 bases and J 3 bases; bases outside gene matches: 11. Germline lookup yields CDR1 MNHEY and CDR2 SVGEGT. This CDR3 spans 17 amino acids.